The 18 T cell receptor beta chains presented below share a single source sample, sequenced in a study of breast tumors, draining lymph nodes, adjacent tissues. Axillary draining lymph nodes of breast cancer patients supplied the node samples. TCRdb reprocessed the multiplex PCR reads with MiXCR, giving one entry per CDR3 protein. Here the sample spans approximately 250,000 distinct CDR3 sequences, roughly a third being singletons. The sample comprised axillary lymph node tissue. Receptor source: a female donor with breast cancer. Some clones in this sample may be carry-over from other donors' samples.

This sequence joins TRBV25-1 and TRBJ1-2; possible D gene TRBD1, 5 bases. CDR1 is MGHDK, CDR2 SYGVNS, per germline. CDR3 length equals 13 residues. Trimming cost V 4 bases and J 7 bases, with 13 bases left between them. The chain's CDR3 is CASSAVGVGGYTF. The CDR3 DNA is TGTGCCAGCAGTGCCGTGGGGGTTGGTGGCTACACCTTC.

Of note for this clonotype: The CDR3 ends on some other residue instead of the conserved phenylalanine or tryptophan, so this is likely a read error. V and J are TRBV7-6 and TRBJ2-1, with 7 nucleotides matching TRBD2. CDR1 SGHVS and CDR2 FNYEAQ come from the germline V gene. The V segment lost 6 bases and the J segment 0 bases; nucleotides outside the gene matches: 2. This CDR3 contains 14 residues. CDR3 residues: CASRLASSYNEQFL. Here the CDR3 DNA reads TGTGCCAGCAGACTAGCGTCCTCCTACAATGAGCAGTTCCTC.

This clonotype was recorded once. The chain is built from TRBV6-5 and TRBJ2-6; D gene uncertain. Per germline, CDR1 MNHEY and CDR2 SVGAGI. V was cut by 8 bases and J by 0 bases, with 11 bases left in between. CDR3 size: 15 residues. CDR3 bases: TGTGCCAGCCCATGCTGTCGCTCTGGGGCCAACGTCCTGACTTTC. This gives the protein CASPCCRSGANVLTF.

CDR3 DNA: TGTGCCAGCAGTTTAGTCCTTGGGGCAGATACGCAGTATTTT. It yields the protein CASSLVLGADTQYF. J is TRBJ2-3 and V is TRBV27; the D is unclear. Per the germline V gene, CDR1 is MNHEY and CDR2 is SMNVEV (reference sequence). The CDR3 has 14 amino acids. Trimming pared 2 bases from V and 4 bases from J, leaving 10 bases between.

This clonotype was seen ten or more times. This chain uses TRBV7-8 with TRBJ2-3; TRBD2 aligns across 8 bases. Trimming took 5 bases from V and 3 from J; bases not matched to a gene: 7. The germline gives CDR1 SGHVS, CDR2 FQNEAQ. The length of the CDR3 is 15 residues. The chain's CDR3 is CASSPPGLGTDTQYF. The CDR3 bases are TGTGCCAGCAGCCCCCCGGGACTAGGTACAGATACGCAGTATTTT.

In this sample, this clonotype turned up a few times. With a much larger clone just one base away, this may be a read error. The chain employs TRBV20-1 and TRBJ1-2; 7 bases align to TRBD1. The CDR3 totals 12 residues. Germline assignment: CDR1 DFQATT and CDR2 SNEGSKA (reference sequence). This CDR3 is CSARTGSYGSTF. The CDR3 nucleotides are TGCAGTGCTAGGACAGGGTCCTATGGCTCCACCTTC.

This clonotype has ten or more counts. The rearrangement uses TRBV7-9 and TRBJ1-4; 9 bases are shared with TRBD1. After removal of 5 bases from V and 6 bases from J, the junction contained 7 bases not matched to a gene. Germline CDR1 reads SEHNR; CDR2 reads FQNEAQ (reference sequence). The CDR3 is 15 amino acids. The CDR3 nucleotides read TGTGCCAGCAGCGCTTTCCGGGACAGGGATGAAAAACTGTTTTTT. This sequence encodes CASSAFRDRDEKLFF.

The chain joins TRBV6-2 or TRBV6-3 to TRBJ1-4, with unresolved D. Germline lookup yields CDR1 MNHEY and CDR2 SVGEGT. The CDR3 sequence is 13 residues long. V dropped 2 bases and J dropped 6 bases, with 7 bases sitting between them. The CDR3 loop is CASSYRVYEKLFF. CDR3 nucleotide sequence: TGTGCCAGCAGTTACCGGGTGTATGAAAAACTGTTTTTT.

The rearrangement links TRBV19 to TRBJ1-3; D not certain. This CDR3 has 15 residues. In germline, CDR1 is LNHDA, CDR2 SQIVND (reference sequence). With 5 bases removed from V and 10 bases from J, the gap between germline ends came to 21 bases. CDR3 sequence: CASSPRGGLMVTIYF. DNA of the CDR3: TGTGCCAGTAGTCCCCGCGGAGGGTTGATGGTAACCATATATTTT.

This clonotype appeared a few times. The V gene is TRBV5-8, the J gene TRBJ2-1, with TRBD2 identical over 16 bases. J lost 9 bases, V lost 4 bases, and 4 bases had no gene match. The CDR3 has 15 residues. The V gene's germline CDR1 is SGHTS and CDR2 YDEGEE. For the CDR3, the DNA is TGTGCCAGCAGCACGGGACTAGCGGGGGGGAGTGAGCAGTTCTTC. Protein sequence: CASSTGLAGGSEQFF. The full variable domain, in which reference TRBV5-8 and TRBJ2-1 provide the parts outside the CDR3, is EAGVTQSPTHLIKTRGQQATLRCSPISGHTSVYWYQQALGLGLQFLLWYDEGEERNRGNFPPRFSGRQFPNYSSELNVNALELEDSALYLCASSTGLAGGSEQFFGPGTRLTVL.

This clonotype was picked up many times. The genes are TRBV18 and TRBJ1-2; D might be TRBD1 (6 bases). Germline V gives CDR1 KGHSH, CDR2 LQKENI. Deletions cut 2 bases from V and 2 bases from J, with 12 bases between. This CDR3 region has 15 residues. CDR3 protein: CASSPTTRGNYGYTF. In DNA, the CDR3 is TGTGCCAGCTCACCAACCACAAGGGGGAACTATGGCTACACCTTC.

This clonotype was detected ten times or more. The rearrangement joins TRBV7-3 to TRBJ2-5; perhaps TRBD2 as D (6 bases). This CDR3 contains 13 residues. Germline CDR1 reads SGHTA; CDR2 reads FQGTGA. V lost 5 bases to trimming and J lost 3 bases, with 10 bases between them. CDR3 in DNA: TGTGCCAGCAGCCGGTCGGGGGAAGAGACCCAGTACTTC. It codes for CASSRSGEETQYF.

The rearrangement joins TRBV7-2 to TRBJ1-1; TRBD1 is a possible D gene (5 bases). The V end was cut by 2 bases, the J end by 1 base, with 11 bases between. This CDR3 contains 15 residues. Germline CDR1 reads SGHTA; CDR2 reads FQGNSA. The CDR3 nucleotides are TGTGCCAGCAGCTTAACCGGGACTGAGAACACTGAAGCTTTCTTT. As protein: CASSLTGTENTEAFF.

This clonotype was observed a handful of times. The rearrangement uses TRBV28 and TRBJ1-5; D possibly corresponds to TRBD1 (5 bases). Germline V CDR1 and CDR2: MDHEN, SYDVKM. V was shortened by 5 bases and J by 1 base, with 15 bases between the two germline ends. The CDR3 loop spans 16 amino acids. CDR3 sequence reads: CASSPTLGASNQPQHF. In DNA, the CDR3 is TGTGCCAGCAGTCCCACCTTAGGGGCCAGCAATCAGCCCCAGCATTTT.

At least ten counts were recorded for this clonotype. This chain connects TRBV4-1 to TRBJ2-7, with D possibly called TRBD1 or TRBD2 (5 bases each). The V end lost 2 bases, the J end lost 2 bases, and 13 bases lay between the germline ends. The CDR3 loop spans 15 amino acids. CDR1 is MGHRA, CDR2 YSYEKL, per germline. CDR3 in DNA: TGCGCCAGCAGCCAATCTGGGACCTCAACCTACGAGCAGTACTTC. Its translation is CASSQSGTSTYEQYF.

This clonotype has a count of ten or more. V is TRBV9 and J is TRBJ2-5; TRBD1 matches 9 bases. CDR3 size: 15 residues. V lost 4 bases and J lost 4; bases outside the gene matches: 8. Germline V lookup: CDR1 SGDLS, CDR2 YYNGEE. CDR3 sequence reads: CASSPRTGETETQYF. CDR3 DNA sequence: TGTGCCAGCAGCCCCAGGACAGGGGAAACAGAGACCCAGTACTTC.

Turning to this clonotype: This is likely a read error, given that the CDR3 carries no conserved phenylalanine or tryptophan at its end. In DNA, the CDR3 is TGTGCCAGCAGTCCCGGCGGAACCCCAAATGAGCAGTTCCTC. Translating it yields CASSPGGTPNEQFL. The chain joins TRBV7-3 to TRBJ2-1; D remains ambiguous. Per the germline V gene, CDR1 is SGHTA and CDR2 is FQGTGA. CDR3 length: 14 residues. Trimming removed 6 bases at V and 7 bases at J, with 16 bases between.

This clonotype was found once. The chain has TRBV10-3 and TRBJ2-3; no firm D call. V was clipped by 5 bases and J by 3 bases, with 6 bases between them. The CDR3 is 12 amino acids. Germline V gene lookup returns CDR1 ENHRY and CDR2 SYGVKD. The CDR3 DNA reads TGTGCCATCAGTACCGGGACAGATACGCAGTATTTT. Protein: CAISTGTDTQYF.